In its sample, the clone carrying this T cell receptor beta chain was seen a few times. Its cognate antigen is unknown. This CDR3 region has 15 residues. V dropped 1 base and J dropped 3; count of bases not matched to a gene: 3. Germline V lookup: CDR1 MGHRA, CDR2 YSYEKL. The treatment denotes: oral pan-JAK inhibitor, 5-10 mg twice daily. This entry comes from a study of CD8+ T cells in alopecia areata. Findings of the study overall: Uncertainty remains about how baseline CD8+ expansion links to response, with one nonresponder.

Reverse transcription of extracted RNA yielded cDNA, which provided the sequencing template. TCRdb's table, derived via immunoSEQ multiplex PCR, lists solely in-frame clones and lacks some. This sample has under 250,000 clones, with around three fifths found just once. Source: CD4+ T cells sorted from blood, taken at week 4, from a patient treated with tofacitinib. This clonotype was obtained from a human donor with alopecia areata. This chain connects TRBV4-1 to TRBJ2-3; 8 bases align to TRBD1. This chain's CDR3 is CASSQVDRETDTQYF. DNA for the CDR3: TGCGCCAGCAGCCAAGTGGACAGGGAAACAGATACGCAGTATTTT.